The clone carrying this TCR beta chain came up a few times. Its antigen remains unidentified. The record originates from a study of cytomegalovirus exposure and HLA in healthy donors. Study observations and caveats: Investigators reported around 150 TCR beta chains as tied to cytomegalovirus. An analysis done earlier found most TCR beta V segments productive about 87% or about 30% of the time.

The PCR contained 60 Vbeta and 13 Jbeta primers. Some clones are missing from TCRdb's copy, which holds only in-frame ones; the method was immunoSEQ multiplex PCR. The sample carries about 140,000 clones, over 75% recorded once. The clonotype comes from a man aged 25-40 years in good health. Sequencing was performed on PBMCs.

The CDR3 DNA reads as TGTGCCAGTACCCGGGGGGAGGGTAGCAATCAGCCCCAGCATTTT. This translates into CASTRGEGSNQPQHF. The chain couples TRBV19 to TRBJ1-5; TRBD1 might be the D (5 bases). Germline V gene lookup returns CDR1 LNHDA and CDR2 SQIVND (reference sequence). This CDR3 is 15 amino acids long. Trimming pared 7 bases from V and 0 bases from J, leaving 13 bases between.